These 9 T cell receptor beta chains came from one sample sequenced in a study of response to subunit inactivated influenza vaccine. TCRdb reprocessed the RT-PCR reads with MiXCR, giving one entry per CDR3 protein. The data contain 590,000 or so distinct CDR3 sequences, 12% to 15% of them seen just once; the ten biggest clones take up 7.6%. Material: PBMCs from blood, obtained about 14 days before vaccination. These receptors were collected from a man aged 50-60 years who received an inactivated influenza vaccine.

This clonotype has only a few counts. A junction boundary mismatches the germline segment, possibly from a read error. CDR3 amino acids: CASSTGTGGSLF. The CDR3 region has the DNA TGTGCCAGCAGCACCGGGACAGGGGGTTCTCTTTTC. The chain is built from TRBV5-6 and TRBJ2-1; 11 positions match TRBD1. The CDR3 loop spans 12 amino acids. In germline, CDR1 is SGHDT, CDR2 YYEEEE.

Only a few counts were recorded for this clonotype. The rearrangement links TRBV5-1 to TRBJ1-3, with D hard to call. Deletions cut 0 bases from V and 4 bases from J, with 11 bases between. This CDR3 has 15 residues. Germline CDR1 is SGHRS and CDR2 is YFSETQ. CDR3: CASSLAMTPGNTIYF. The CDR3 coding sequence is TGCGCCAGCAGCTTGGCGATGACACCGGGAAACACCATATATTTT.

This clonotype was recorded a few times. The chain has TRBV7-2 and TRBJ2-1; TRBD2 might be the D (6 bases). V lost 4 bases and J 6 bases, leaving 13 bases between the germline ends. The CDR3 has 14 amino acids. The germline V gene has CDR1 SGHTA and CDR2 FQGNSA. The CDR3: CASSWAGSSNEQFF. The CDR3 coding sequence is TGTGCCAGCAGCTGGGCCGGGAGCTCCAATGAGCAGTTCTTC.

This sequence joins TRBV7-9 and TRBJ1-6, with D possibly matching TRBD1 (5 bases). This CDR3 region has 17 residues. Trimming cost V 4 bases and J 2 bases, with 15 bases left between them. Germline loops: CDR1 SEHNR, CDR2 FQNEAQ (reference sequence). This chain's CDR3 is CASSSKPGPTYNSPLHF. The CDR3 DNA follows: TGTGCCAGCAGCTCAAAACCGGGACCGACCTATAATTCACCCCTCCACTTT.

There are many counts of this clonotype. The chain is built from TRBV29-1 and TRBJ2-3; 8 bases align to TRBD1. This CDR3 is built from 14 residues. Germline V CDR1 and CDR2: SQVTM, ANQGSEA. Unmatched junction bases numbered 5, after V lost 2 bases and J lost 4 bases. As DNA, the CDR3 is TGCAGCGTTGAACGTCCGACAGGGGCAGATACGCAGTATTTT. Amino acids: CSVERPTGADTQYF.

The gene calls are TRBV19 and TRBJ1-4; D not certain. Trimming pared 6 bases from V and 0 bases from J, leaving 14 bases between. The CDR3 is made up of 16 amino acids. Germline-derived CDR1 and CDR2 are LNHDA and SQIVND (reference sequence). As DNA, the CDR3 is TGTGCCAGTAGGAGGAGGCAGGCTTCAACTAATGAAAAACTGTTTTTT. Translated: CASRRRQASTNEKLFF.

A few counts support this clonotype. V and J are TRBV29-1 and TRBJ1-1; TRBD1 is a possible D gene (5 bases). CDR1 is SQVTM and CDR2 is ANQGSEA in the germline V gene. Trimming stripped 0 bases from V and 1 base from J, with 12 bases between. The CDR3 extends over 15 amino acids. The CDR3 loop reads CSVEDMGTGNTEAFF. As DNA, the CDR3 is TGCAGCGTTGAAGATATGGGGACGGGGAACACTGAAGCTTTCTTT.

About this clonotype itself: An end of the junction does not agree with germline; a read error may underlie this. The CDR3 DNA sequence: TGTGCCACCAGTGATACCAGGGGGCCTGAAGCTTACTTT. Its protein product is CATSDTRGPEAYF. The rearrangement links TRBV24-1 to TRBJ1-1, with 8 nucleotides matching TRBD1. Per germline, CDR1 KGHDR and CDR2 SFDVKD. The CDR3 has 13 amino acids.

This clonotype showed up just a few times. This chain joins TRBV5-1 and TRBJ1-4; D is perhaps TRBD1 (5 bases). Trimming left V 5 bases short and J 6 bases short, with 14 bases between. The CDR3 covers 14 residues. In germline, CDR1 is SGHRS, CDR2 YFSETQ. In DNA, the CDR3 is TGCGCCAGCAGGAGGGCAGGGAAGGATGAAAAACTGTTTTTT. This translates into CASRRAGKDEKLFF.